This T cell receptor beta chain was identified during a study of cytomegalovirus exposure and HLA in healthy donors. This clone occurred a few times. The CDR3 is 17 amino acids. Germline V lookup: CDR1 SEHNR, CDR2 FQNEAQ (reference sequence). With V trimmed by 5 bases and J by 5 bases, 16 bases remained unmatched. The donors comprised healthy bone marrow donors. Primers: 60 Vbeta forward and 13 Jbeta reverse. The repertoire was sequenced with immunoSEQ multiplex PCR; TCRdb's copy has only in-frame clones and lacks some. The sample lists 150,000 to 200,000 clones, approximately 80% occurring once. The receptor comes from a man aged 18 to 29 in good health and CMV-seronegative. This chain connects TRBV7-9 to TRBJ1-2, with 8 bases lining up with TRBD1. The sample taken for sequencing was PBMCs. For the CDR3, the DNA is TGTGCCAGCAGCGGAGCCGGGACAGGCCGTACGGGGTATGGCTACACCTTC. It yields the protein CASSGAGTGRTGYGYTF.